This TCR beta chain was identified in a study of T-cell memory formation after mild COVID-19. The wider study: Clusters of TCRs were largely donor specific.

TCRdb reprocessed the 5' RACE reads with MiXCR, giving one entry per CDR3 protein. This table has about 400,000 distinct CDR3 sequences, 20% to 30% appearing once. Study-wide points: CM and EM subsets held most contracting CD4+ clones; EMRA held CD8+ ones.

About this clonotype: Its antigen is unidentified.

The V gene lost 6 bases and the J gene lost 0 bases, with 6 bases spanning the gap. Germline V gene data show CDR1 as SQVTM and CDR2 as ANQGSEA. The CDR3 is made up of 13 amino acids. This chain connects TRBV29-1 to TRBJ2-6; D not certain. The sequence was obtained from an adult woman who had mild COVID-19 (a few samples of this study predate the infection). Cell type and time point are not known. Material: PBMCs or a T cell subset sorted from them (not recorded which). The CDR3 DNA reads as TGCAGCGTCCCTATCTCTGGGGCCAACGTCCTGACTTTC. Residues: CSVPISGANVLTF.